A single sample is the source of the 4 T cell receptor beta chains below, sequenced in a study of shared clonotypes between healthy human individuals. TCRdb keeps only in-frame clones here, not all; method: immunoSEQ multiplex PCR. The profile shows about 1.4 million clones, about 96% of them singletons. Sequencing input: naive CD4+ T cells sorted from blood. Subset reported: CD45RA+ positively selected. These TCRs come from a man aged 25-45 years in good health.

The J gene is TRBJ1-2, the V gene TRBV6-1; no reliable D call. Per germline, CDR1 MNHNS and CDR2 SASEGT. V lost 3 bases to trimming and J lost 5 bases, with 10 bases between them. The CDR3 extends over 13 amino acids. CDR3 amino acids: CASSDPRRYGYTF. The DNA of the CDR3 is TGTGCCAGCAGTGACCCCCGACGATATGGCTACACCTTC.

The genes are TRBV25-1 and TRBJ2-7; 8 nucleotides match TRBD1. After removal of 3 bases from V and 3 bases from J, the junction contained 7 bases not matched to a gene. The CDR3 has 15 amino acids. The germline gives CDR1 MGHDK, CDR2 SYGVNS. The CDR3 reads CASSDPGTGHYEQYF. The CDR3 DNA follows: TGTGCCAGCAGTGATCCTGGGACAGGCCACTACGAGCAGTACTTC.

The chain uses TRBV6-1 and TRBJ2-3, with 8 bases identical to TRBD1. The CDR3 spans 14 residues. Germline CDR1 and CDR2: MNHNS and SASEGT. With 1 base clipped from V and 4 bases from J, the junction kept 1 base outside the gene matches. This chain's CDR3 is CASSEGTGPDTQYF. For the CDR3, the DNA is TGTGCCAGCAGTGAAGGGACAGGGCCAGATACGCAGTATTTT.

The genes are TRBV7-8 and TRBJ2-3; D gene uncertain. V was clipped by 1 base and J by 6 bases, with 11 bases between them. The CDR3 sequence is 14 residues long. CDR1 is SGHVS and CDR2 is FQNEAQ in the germline V gene. The CDR3 region is CASSLGRGRDTQYF. The CDR3, as DNA: TGTGCCAGCAGCTTAGGGCGAGGAAGGGATACGCAGTATTTT.